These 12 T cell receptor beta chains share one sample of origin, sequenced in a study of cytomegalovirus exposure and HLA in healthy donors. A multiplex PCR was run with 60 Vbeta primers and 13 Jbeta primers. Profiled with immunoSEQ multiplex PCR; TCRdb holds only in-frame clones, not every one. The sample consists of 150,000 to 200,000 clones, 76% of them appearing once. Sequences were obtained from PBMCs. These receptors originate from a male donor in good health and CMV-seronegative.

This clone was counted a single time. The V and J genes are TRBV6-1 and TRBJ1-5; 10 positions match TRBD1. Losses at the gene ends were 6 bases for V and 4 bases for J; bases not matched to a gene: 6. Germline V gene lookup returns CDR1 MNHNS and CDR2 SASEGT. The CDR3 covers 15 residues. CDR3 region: CASREGQGQNQPQHF. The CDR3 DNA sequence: TGTGCCAGCAGGGAGGGACAGGGGCAGAATCAGCCCCAGCATTTT.

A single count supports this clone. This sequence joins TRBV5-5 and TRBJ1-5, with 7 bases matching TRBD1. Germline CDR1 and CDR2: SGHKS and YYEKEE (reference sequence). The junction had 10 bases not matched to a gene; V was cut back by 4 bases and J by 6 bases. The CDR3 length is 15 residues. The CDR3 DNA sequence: TGTGCCAGCAGCGAATCGGGGGCAGGGGGTCAGCCCCAGCATTTT. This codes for CASSESGAGGQPQHF.

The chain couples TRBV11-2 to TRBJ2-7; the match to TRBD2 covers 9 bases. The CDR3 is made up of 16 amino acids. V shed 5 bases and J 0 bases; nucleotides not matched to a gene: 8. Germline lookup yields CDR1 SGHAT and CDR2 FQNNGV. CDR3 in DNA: TGTGCCAGCAGCCGGACTAGCGCCTTTAGCTCCTACGAGCAGTACTTC. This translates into CASSRTSAFSSYEQYF.

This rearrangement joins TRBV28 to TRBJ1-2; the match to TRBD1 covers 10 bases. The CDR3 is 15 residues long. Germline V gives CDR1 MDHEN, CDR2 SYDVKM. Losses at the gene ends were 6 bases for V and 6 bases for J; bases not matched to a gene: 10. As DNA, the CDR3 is TGTGCCAGCAGACCGGAGGGACAGGGGCAACATGGCTACACCTTC. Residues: CASRPEGQGQHGYTF.

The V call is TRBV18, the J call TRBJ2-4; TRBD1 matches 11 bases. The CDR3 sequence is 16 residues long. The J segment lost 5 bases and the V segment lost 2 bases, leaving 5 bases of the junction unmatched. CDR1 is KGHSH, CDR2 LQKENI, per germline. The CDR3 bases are TGTGCCAGCTCACCAACCGGGACAGGGGGGGAAAACATTCAGTACTTC. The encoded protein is CASSPTGTGGENIQYF. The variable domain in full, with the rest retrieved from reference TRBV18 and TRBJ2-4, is NAGVMQNPRHLVRRRGQEARLRCSPMKGHSHVYWYRQLPEEGLKFMVYLQKENIIDESGMPKERFSAEFPKEGPSILRIQQVVRGDSAAYFCASSPTGTGGENIQYFGAGTRLSVL.

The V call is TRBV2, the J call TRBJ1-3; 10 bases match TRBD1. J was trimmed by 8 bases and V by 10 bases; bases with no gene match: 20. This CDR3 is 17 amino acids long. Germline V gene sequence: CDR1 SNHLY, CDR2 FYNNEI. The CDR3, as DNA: TGTGCCACCGATCCCACGGGACAGGGGTCCGGCGGAGACACCATATATTTT. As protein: CATDPTGQGSGGDTIYF.

CDR3 coding DNA: TGTGCCAGCAGCTTAAGGGTTTTAGGAGGGAGCGTGAACACTGAAGCTTTCTTT. It specifies CASSLRVLGGSVNTEAFF. The chain employs TRBV11-2 and TRBJ1-1; no definite D call. CDR1 SGHAT and CDR2 FQNNGV come from the germline V gene. Trimming took off 2 bases at V and 0 bases at J, with 19 bases between the two ends. The length of the CDR3 is 18 residues.

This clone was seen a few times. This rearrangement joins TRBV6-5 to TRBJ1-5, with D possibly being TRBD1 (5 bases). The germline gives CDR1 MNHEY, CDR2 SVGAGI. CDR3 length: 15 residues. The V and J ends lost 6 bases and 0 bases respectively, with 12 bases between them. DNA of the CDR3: TGTGCCAGCAGGGCCGCGGGGGTTAGCAATCAGCCCCAGCATTTT. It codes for CASRAAGVSNQPQHF.

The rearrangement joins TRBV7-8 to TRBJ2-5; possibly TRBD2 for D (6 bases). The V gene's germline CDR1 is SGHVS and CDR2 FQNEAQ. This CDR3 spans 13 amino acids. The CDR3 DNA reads TGTGCTGCCGGGGCGGGGTGGGGAGCGGAGCAGTACTTC. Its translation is CAAGAGWGAEQYF.

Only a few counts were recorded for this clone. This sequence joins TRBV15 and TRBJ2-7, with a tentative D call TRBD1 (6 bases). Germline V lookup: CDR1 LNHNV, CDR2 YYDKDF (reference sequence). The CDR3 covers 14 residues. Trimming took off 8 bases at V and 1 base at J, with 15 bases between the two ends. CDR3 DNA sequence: TGTGCCACCGCCCAGGGGACACAATCCTACGAGCAGTACTTC. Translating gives CATAQGTQSYEQYF.

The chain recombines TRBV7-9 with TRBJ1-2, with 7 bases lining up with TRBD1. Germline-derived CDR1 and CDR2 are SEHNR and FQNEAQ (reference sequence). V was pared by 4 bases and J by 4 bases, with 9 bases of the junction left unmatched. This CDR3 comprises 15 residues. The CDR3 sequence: CASSSRDRFLYGYTF. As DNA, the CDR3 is TGTGCCAGCAGCTCCCGGGACAGATTCCTCTATGGCTACACCTTC.

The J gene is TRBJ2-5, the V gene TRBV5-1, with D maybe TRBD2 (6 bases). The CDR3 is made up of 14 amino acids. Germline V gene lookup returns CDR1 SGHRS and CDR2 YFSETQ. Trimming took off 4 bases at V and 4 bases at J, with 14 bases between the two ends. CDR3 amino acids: CASSGGTPRETQYF. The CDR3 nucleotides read TGCGCCAGCAGCGGCGGGACTCCTCGAGAGACCCAGTACTTC.